This TCR beta chain stems from a study of HIV-infected patients and healthy controls. Study-level results: Healthy control repertoires had roughly threefold more distinct CDR3s than untreated HIV+ repertoires, and higher Shannon diversity. Significantly higher mean Gini indices appeared in HIV-infected repertoires, possibly reflecting oligoclonality. Healthy controls carried many MAIT alpha-chain CDR3s, while HIV+ repertoires had few.

This clonotype was seen repeatedly, ten times or more. Its antigen is currently unknown. V was trimmed by 3 bases and J by 5 bases, leaving 25 bases between them. This CDR3 region has 17 residues. The germline gives CDR1 GTSNPN, CDR2 SVGIG (reference sequence). All unsorted peripheral T cells were captured because whole blood was used without fractionation. The RNA source was an approximately 2.4 ml peripheral blood draw. Alpha and beta constant-region primers primed reverse transcription of around 500 ng RNA. Using multiplexing indices, alpha and beta chain libraries were generated apart by chain-specific third strand synthesis. TCRdb processed the 5' RACE reads anew with MiXCR; each CDR3 protein has one entry. The data contain roughly 8,000 distinct CDR3 sequences, approximately 9.1% of them singletons.

The sequenced sample was blood, obtained before antiretroviral therapy. The chain links TRBV30 to TRBJ2-5; D may correspond to TRBD1 or TRBD2 (5 bases each). The TCR originated in an adult with HIV infection. The DNA for the CDR3 is TGTGCCTGGAGAGGCCCGCATGGGACGGCGATTAAGGAGACCCAGTACTTC. Translated: CAWRGPHGTAIKETQYF.